The present entry profiles one T cell receptor (beta chain) with its context. This sample is drawn from a study of blood T cell repertoires in COVID-19. Across the study: Spain, Italy and the United States supplied samples that represented acute and convalescent COVID-19.

Enrollees, about 18 to 89 years old, lived in approximately 25 US areas. V lost 4 bases, J lost 7 bases, and 12 bases stayed unmatched. Germline CDR1 GTSNPN, CDR2 SVGIG (reference sequence). This CDR3 has 16 residues. The authors' processing: Amplification of reference gene primers was used by the study to estimate nucleated cell counts. Clones were read by immunoSEQ multiplex PCR, and TCRdb kept only the in-frame ones, dropping some. V and J calls and clone size are those listed in that table; D and trimming were worked out from the DNA. The data contain 300,000 to 400,000 clones, about 90% of them singletons.

The genes are TRBV30 and TRBJ2-1; TRBD2 agrees at 11 bases. The sequencing input was PBMCs or T cells enriched from blood (not recorded which). The TCR was taken from a woman aged 25 to 39 who had recovered from COVID-19. CDR3 sequence: CAWTPLAGGLGNEQFF. The CDR3 bases are TGTGCCTGGACCCCTCTAGCGGGGGGCCTCGGGAATGAGCAGTTCTTC.